This TCR beta chain stems from a study of memory CD4+ T cells and cytomegalovirus serostatus. The sort gate was single viable CD3+CD4+CD8-CD45RO+ cells for memory CD4+ T cells. Germline CDR1 is LNHDA and CDR2 is SQIVND (reference sequence). V dropped 0 bases and J dropped 0 bases, with 14 bases sitting between them. This CDR3 region has 18 residues. The table came from immunoSEQ multiplex PCR; TCRdb's copy has only in-frame clones and leaves some out. The sample carries around 44,000 clones, 76% recorded once. This receptor was taken from an adult in good health and CMV-seronegative. The chain combines TRBV19 with TRBJ1-4; D is ambiguous. Sequencing was carried out using memory CD4+ T cells from blood. The CDR3 region is CASSIDPVGLSTNEKLFF. Written as DNA, the CDR3 is TGTGCCAGTAGTATAGATCCCGTCGGACTTTCAACTAATGAAAAACTGTTTTTT.